This TCR beta chain is from a study of CD8+ T cells in alopecia areata (dated 2018 in TCRdb). For the wider study: The treated patients, all with moderate-to-severe alopecia areata, were enrolled in an open-label pilot trial of oral tofacitinib given at 5 to 10 mg twice daily. Tofacitinib was given for 6 to 18 months, followed by 6 months of follow-up off drug to assess delayed response and recurrence. For the treated patients, the SALT score, which quantifies what percentage of scalp surface area is affected, served as the measure of disease severity. In both human patients and the C3H/HeJ mouse model, the study applied high-throughput TCRbeta sequencing to look at T cell clonal expansion in alopecia areata. In humans, TCRbeta sequencing was performed on scalp tissue and on sorted CD4+ and CD8+ peripheral blood T cells from healthy controls and from patients with patchy or totalis/universalis alopecia areata. Patients on tofacitinib were biopsied at baseline and after 4 and 24 weeks of treatment, and several of the patients also had a later scalp biopsy. Clonality in the scalp was compared among normal scalp (n=4), patchy alopecia areata scalp (n=8), and alopecia totalis/universalis scalp (n=8). RNA came from the PAXgene miRNA kit for fixed scalp, the miRNeasy kit for PBMCs, and the RNeasy kit for mouse skin. Amplification of TCRbeta CDR3 regions was done by immunoSEQ multiplex PCR using 35 Vbeta forward primers and 13 Jbeta reverse primers.

As to this clone: Its antigen is not yet known. Base qualities are not at hand, and no much larger clone is one base apart.

Broad study findings and their caveats: Higher clonality and more expanded CD8+ clones were observed in lesional scalp than in normal scalp, particularly in alopecia totalis/universalis, a finding suggestive of antigenic drive. Unlike mouse skin, which is dominated by gammadelta T cells, normal human skin has resident alphabeta T cells that are also sequenced, and this complicates analysis of the scalp TCR repertoire. TCR sequences shared between patients were less clear than in mice, possibly partly because of HLA diversity in the patient population. Because the treated cohort was small and included a single nonresponder, larger studies are needed to assess links between baseline CD8+ expansion and response. Many expanded lesional clones were found to persist in scalp and blood during tofacitinib treatment, and relapse after treatment cessation may be partly explained by this persistence. Tofacitinib significantly decreased scalp clonality and the number of expanded CD8+ clones among the top 100 scalp clones.

The time point label for this specimen denotes: roughly 26 weeks on oral tofacitinib. The label giving this sample's treatment or condition can be read as: oral pan-JAK inhibitor, 5-10 mg twice daily. From alopecia areata patients, peripheral blood was collected along with lesional scalp punch biopsies. After PBMCs were isolated by density centrifugation and stained for CD3, CD4 and CD8, a FACSAria was used to sort CD4+ and CD8+ T cells. The CDR3 sequence holds 14 residues, the cysteine and phenylalanine included. The retained sequence is limited to the CDR3, 42 bases, with the frame set at the first base. For this chain, trimming is 5 bases at the V end and 4 bases at the J end, and the number of junction bases without a gene match is 9. Per the germline V gene, SQVTM is the CDR1 and ANQGSEA is the CDR2. Library generation was performed with the immunoSEQ multiplex PCR assay. RNA was extracted from all samples and reverse transcribed into cDNA as template for TCR sequencing. SuperScript III was used for first-strand cDNA synthesis, primed with a 2:1 mix of oligo-dT and random hexamers. Amplification bias was assessed with a synthetic immune receptor repertoire, and residual bias was removed computationally. The authors' pipeline ran thus. Raw reads were preprocessed to remove errors, and CDR3 was defined according to IMGT conventions as the region from the conserved cysteine to phenylalanine. Clonality was computed by normalizing Shannon entropy by log2 of the number of productive unique TCRs and subtracting the result from 1. Whether scalp clones were CD4 or CD8 was inferred by matching scalp TCRbeta sequences against CD4 and CD8 repertoires sorted from blood. Drawn from immuneACCESS, this table holds only the in-frame rearrangements with V and J called that TCRdb kept. Clones are partly lost; checked studies trace under half to an unresolved V gene and leave the rest unexplained. V, J and clone size are those of that table, while D and trimming were read from the DNA. The sample profile shows about 200,000 clones; 58% of them were found once. The ten biggest clones cover 5.5% to 6% of the sample.

The starting material was CD4+ T cells sorted from blood, obtained at week 24, from a patient treated with tofacitinib. This clonotype originated in a human donor with alopecia areata. The chain uses TRBV29-1 and TRBJ2-5, with 8 junctional bases fitting TRBD1. The CDR3 loop reads CSVSVGQGRETQYF. The sequenced DNA is TGCAGCGTTTCCGTAGGACAGGGTCGAGAGACCCAGTACTTC.